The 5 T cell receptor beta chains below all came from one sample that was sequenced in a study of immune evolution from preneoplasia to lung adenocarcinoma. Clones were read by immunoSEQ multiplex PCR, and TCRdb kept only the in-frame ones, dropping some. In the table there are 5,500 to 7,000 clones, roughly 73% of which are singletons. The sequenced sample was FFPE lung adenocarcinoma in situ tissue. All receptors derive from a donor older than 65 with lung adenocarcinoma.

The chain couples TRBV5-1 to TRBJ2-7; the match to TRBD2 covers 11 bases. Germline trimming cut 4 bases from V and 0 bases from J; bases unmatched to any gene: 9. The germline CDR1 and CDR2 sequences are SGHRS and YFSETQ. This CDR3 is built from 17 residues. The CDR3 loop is CASSPATSGGNSYEQYF. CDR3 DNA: TGCGCCAGCAGCCCCGCTACTAGCGGGGGAAACTCCTACGAGCAGTACTTC.

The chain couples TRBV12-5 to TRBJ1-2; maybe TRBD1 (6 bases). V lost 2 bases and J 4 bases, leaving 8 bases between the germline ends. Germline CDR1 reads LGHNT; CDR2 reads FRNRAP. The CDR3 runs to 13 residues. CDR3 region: CASGLTDSYGYTF. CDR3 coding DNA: TGTGCTAGTGGTTTGACGGACAGCTATGGCTACACCTTC.

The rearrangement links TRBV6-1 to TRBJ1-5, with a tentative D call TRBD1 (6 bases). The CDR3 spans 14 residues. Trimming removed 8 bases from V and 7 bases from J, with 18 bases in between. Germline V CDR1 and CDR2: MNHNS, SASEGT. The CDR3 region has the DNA TGTGCCAGCGTAGCCGGGACACTCGGGCAGCCCCAGCATTTT. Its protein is CASVAGTLGQPQHF.

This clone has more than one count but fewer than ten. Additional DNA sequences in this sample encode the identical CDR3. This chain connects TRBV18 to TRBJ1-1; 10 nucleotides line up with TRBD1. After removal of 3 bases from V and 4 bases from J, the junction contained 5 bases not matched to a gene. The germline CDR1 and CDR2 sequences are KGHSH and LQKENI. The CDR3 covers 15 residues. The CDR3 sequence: CASSPRTGGVTEAFF. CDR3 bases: TGTGCCAGCTCACCTCGGACAGGGGGGGTCACTGAAGCTTTCTTT.

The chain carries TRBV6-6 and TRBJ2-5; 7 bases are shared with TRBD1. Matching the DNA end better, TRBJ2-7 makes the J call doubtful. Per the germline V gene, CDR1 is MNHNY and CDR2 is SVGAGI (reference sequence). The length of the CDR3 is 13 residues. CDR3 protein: CASSFTGVHEQYF. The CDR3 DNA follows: TGTGCCAGCAGTTTTACAGGGGTGCACGAGCAGTACTTC.